The next 14 T cell receptor beta chains were all read from a single sample in a study of metastatic and nonmetastatic thyroid tumors. Through MiXCR, TCRdb re-clonotyped the PCR reads. The table lists 25,000 to 40,000 clones, 7.4% of them singletons, with 43% in the top ten. There were no patients who had received any treatment before thyroid surgery. Sequenced input: blood. The receptors shown here come from a female donor with papillary thyroid cancer or a benign thyroid nodule (not recorded which). Some clones in this sample may be carry-over from other donors' samples.

This clone ranks as medium-sized. At one of its ends the junction is not consistent with the germline gene, which may arise from a read error. V usage is TRBV7-7 and J usage is TRBJ2-3, with TRBD1 matching 8 bases. Per germline, CDR1 SSHAT and CDR2 FNYEAQ (reference sequence). The CDR3 is 14 residues long. The CDR3 here is CASSLTGGTDTQYF. CDR3 sequence (DNA): TGTGCTAGCAGCTTAACAGGGGGGACAGATACGCAGTATTTT.

This clone has at least ten counts. The chain has TRBV20-1 and TRBJ1-1; D is unclear. The CDR3 is 14 amino acids. V lost 6 bases and J 0 bases, leaving 14 bases between the germline ends. Germline CDR1 is DFQATT and CDR2 is SNEGSKA (reference sequence). The CDR3 nucleotides read TGCAGTGCCGGGCGGGGAGGAATGAACACTGAAGCTTTCTTT. Its protein product is CSAGRGGMNTEAFF.

This clone was seen many times. CDR3 in amino acids: CAWSQIDRDFNEQFF. For the CDR3, the DNA is TGTGCCTGGAGCCAGATAGACAGGGATTTCAATGAGCAGTTCTTC. The genes are TRBV30 and TRBJ2-1; 7 bases agree with TRBD1. Germline V gene sequence: CDR1 GTSNPN, CDR2 SVGIG (reference sequence). The CDR3 is made up of 15 amino acids. With 3 bases clipped from V and 6 bases from J, the junction kept 11 bases outside the gene matches.

This clone showed up many times. In DNA form, the CDR3 reads TGTGCCAGCAGTCCCCTGGGACAACAAGCTTTCTTT. Translation gives CASSPLGQQAFF. This chain links TRBV27 with TRBJ1-1, with D possibly TRBD1 on 6 matching bases. V lost 5 bases and J lost 9, with 13 bases in between. Germline V gene data show CDR1 as MNHEY and CDR2 as SMNVEV (reference sequence). The CDR3 runs to 12 residues.

This clone was counted many times. The V call is TRBV27, the J call TRBJ2-1, with 7 bases fitting TRBD2. CDR1 and CDR2 from the germline V gene are MNHEY and SMNVEV (reference sequence). V trimming: 6 bases; J trimming: 0 bases; junction bases outside the gene matches: 11. The length of the CDR3 is 17 residues. The CDR3 DNA reads as TGTGCCAGCAGACAACTAGCGCAAACTAACTCCTACAATGAGCAGTTCTTC. It specifies CASRQLAQTNSYNEQFF.

This clone was observed many times. The chain recombines TRBV20-1 with TRBJ2-7; D is possibly TRBD1 (7 bases). Trimming took 4 bases from V and 3 from J, leaving 13 bases between them. Germline assignment: CDR1 DFQATT and CDR2 SNEGSKA (reference sequence). This CDR3 is 13 amino acids long. CDR3 region: CSAKPRGVYEQYF. For the CDR3, the DNA is TGCAGTGCTAAGCCCAGGGGGGTCTACGAGCAGTACTTC.

This clone was found many times. The V gene is TRBV7-8, the J gene TRBJ2-1; TRBD2 agrees at 7 bases. The junction had 11 bases not matched to a gene; V was cut back by 5 bases and J by 4 bases. Per the germline V gene, CDR1 is SGHVS and CDR2 is FQNEAQ. The CDR3 covers 16 residues. The chain's CDR3 is CASSLRLAAFYNEQFF. For the CDR3, the DNA is TGTGCCAGCAGCCTCAGACTAGCCGCCTTTTACAATGAGCAGTTCTTC.

This clone was seen ten or more times. V is TRBV18 and J is TRBJ1-5; possible D gene TRBD1, 6 bases. Trimming shortened V by 2 bases and J by 5 bases, and 10 bases separated the two germline ends. This CDR3 spans 14 amino acids. CDR1 is KGHSH and CDR2 is LQKENI in the germline V gene. The CDR3 nucleotides are TGTGCCAGCTCACCAAGGGCAGGGGATCAGCCCCAGCATTTT. It is translated as CASSPRAGDQPQHF.

On this clone: A much bigger clone sits one base away, suggesting this may be a read error. CDR3 loop: CASSLCWNTEAFF. CDR3 bases: TGTGCCAGTAGTTTGTGCTGGAACACTGAAGCTTTCTTT. This chain links TRBV27 with TRBJ1-1; D unresolved. CDR1 is MNHEY, CDR2 SMNVEV, per germline (reference sequence). CDR3 length: 13 amino acids.

This clone has ten or more counts. The chain has TRBV12-5 and TRBJ2-7; D remains ambiguous. CDR3 length equals 14 residues. CDR1 is LGHNT, CDR2 FRNRAP, per germline. V was trimmed by 9 bases and J by 0 bases, leaving 15 bases between them. This CDR3 is CASQDGWDSYEQYF. The CDR3 region has the DNA TGTGCTAGCCAGGACGGTTGGGACTCCTACGAGCAGTACTTC. Full variable domain (remainder filled in from reference TRBV12-5 and TRBJ2-7): DARVTQTPRHKVTEMGQEVTMRCQPILGHNTVFWYRQTMMQGLELLAYFRNRAPLDDSGMPKDRFSAEMPDATLATLKIQPSEPRDSAVYFCASQDGWDSYEQYFGPGTRLTVT.

This clone was counted many times. DNA for the CDR3: TGCAGTGCTAGAGCCCCAGGGGGAGAACAGCCCCAGCATTTT. Translation gives CSARAPGGEQPQHF. The J gene is TRBJ1-5, the V gene TRBV20-1; TRBD1 matches at 7 bases. Germline V gene data show CDR1 as DFQATT and CDR2 as SNEGSKA (reference sequence). J lost 7 bases, V lost 1 base, and 7 bases had no gene match. The CDR3 contains 14 residues.

This clone was seen at least ten times. The germline gene is not matched at one end of the junction; a read error may be the cause. The chain combines TRBV7-7 with TRBJ2-2, with D unclear. Looked up from germline, CDR1 is SSHAT and CDR2 is FNYEAQ (reference sequence). CDR3 length: 13 residues. The CDR3 loop reads CASSLDNTGELFF. The CDR3 DNA follows: TGTGCTAGCAGCTTAGACAACACCGGGGAGCTGTTTTTT.

In its sample, this clone was seen many times. This CDR3 is also generated by other DNA sequences in the sample. The rearrangement uses TRBV7-3 and TRBJ2-2; no firm D call. The CDR3 contains 13 residues. CDR1 and CDR2 (germline): SGHTA, FQGTGA. Trimming took 2 bases from V and 6 from J, leaving 7 bases between them. DNA of the CDR3: TGTGCCAGCAGCTTAGTTCTTTCCGGGGAGCTGTTTTTT. This gives the protein CASSLVLSGELFF.

This clone was seen a handful of times. One junction end disagrees with the germline gene, perhaps due to a read error. The same CDR3 is also encoded by other DNA sequences in this sample. The V gene is TRBV7-3, the J gene TRBJ2-1, with 10 nucleotides matching TRBD1. The CDR3 sequence is 17 residues long. Germline V lookup: CDR1 SGHTA, CDR2 FQGTGA. CDR3 sequence reads: CASSLTGTGVGYNEQFF. For the CDR3, the DNA is TGTGCCAGCAGCCTAACCGGGACAGGGGTCGGCTACAATGAGCAGTTCTTC.